These T cell receptor beta chains were read from a single sample in a study of blood T cell repertoires in COVID-19. TCRdb's copy holds only in-frame clones and misses some; the assay was immunoSEQ multiplex PCR. The sample lists 60,000 or so clones, roughly nine tenths occurring once. The specimen sequenced was peripheral blood. The receptors here all came from a man aged 55-75 years with acute or convalescent COVID-19. Each CDR3 is given with its conserved first and last residue. A D gene is named only where the DNA matches it firmly. For some rows the clone size is stated as once, few or many, or as a class when expanded; others skip it.

CDR3aa | CDR3nt | len | d_gene | abundance | j_gene | v_gene
CAISESGARGEQETQYF | TGTGCCATCAGTGAGTCTGGCGCCAGGGGAGAGCAAGAGACCCAGTACTTC | 17 | NA | NA | TRBJ2-5 | TRBV10-3
CASSSTGSGNQPQHF | TGTGCCAGCAGTTCAACAGGGTCCGGCAATCAGCCCCAGCATTTT | 15 | NA | NA | TRBJ1-5 | TRBV27
CASSLASTTYEQYF | TGCGCCAGCAGCTTGGCAAGCACGACTTACGAGCAGTACTTC | 14 | NA | NA | TRBJ2-7 | TRBV5-1
CASSDARNYGYTF | TGTGCCAGCAGTGACGCCCGGAACTATGGCTACACCTTC | 13 | NA | few | TRBJ1-2 | TRBV6-1
CASSETRQGASSVGFLYEQYF | TGTGCCAGCAGTGAAACACGCCAGGGGGCGAGCTCCGTGGGTTTTTTGTACGAGCAGTACTTC | 21 | TRBD1 | NA | TRBJ2-7 | TRBV2
CASSATSGGPGYF | TGTGCCAGTAGTGCGACTAGCGGGGGCCCAGGGTATTTT | 13 | TRBD2 | NA | TRBJ2-3 | TRBV19
CASVRGDQEAEAFF | TGCGCCAGCGTAAGGGGCGATCAGGAAGCTGAAGCTTTCTTT | 14 | NA | medium-sized | TRBJ1-1 | TRBV5-1
CTSGGLHINEQFF | TGTACCAGCGGGGGACTTCATATCAATGAGCAGTTCTTC | 13 | TRBD2 | NA | TRBJ2-1 | TRBV24-1
CASSSAGDRTEAFF | TGTGCCAGCAGTTCTGCAGGGGACAGGACTGAAGCTTTCTTT | 14 | TRBD1 | NA | TRBJ1-1 | TRBV2
CATSANRGGFNEQFF | TGTGCCACCAGCGCCAACAGGGGTGGTTTCAATGAGCAGTTCTTC | 15 | TRBD1 | NA | TRBJ2-1 | TRBV24-1
CASSYWTDYGYTF | TGCGCCAGCAGCTATTGGACAGACTATGGCTACACCTTC | 13 | NA | NA | TRBJ1-2 | TRBV5-1
CASSISGPNTEAFF | TGTGCCAGTAGTATAAGCGGCCCGAACACTGAAGCTTTCTTT | 14 | NA | NA | TRBJ1-1 | TRBV19
CSVEDPETQYF | TGCAGCGTTGAAGATCCGGAGACCCAGTACTTC | 11 | NA | NA | TRBJ2-5 | TRBV29-1
CASSPDRVIYGYTF | TGTGCCAGCAGTCCTGACAGGGTTATCTATGGCTACACCTTC | 14 | TRBD1 | NA | TRBJ1-2 | TRBV5-6
CATSRAPGTGFSGELFF | TGTGCCACCAGCAGAGCTCCCGGGACAGGGTTTTCCGGGGAGCTGTTTTTT | 17 | TRBD1 | NA | TRBJ2-2 | TRBV15
CASSYSSRTGYGYTF | TGTGCCAGCAGTTACTCGTCCCGGACAGGCTATGGCTACACCTTC | 15 | TRBD1 | NA | TRBJ1-2 | TRBV6-5
CASSHTQVGFHEQYF | TGTGCCAGCAGCCACACCCAAGTCGGGTTCCACGAGCAGTACTTC | 15 | NA | NA | TRBJ2-7 | TRBV3-1/TRBV3-2
CASSTGVNTEAFF | TGTGCCAGCAGCACAGGGGTCAACACTGAAGCTTTCTTT | 13 | TRBD1 | NA | TRBJ1-1 | TRBV11-2
CASSFSGGASYEQYF | TGTGCCAGCAGCTTCAGCGGGGGGGCCTCCTACGAGCAGTACTTC | 15 | TRBD2 | few | TRBJ2-7 | TRBV5-4
CATSSSWRDTQYF | TGTGCCACCAGCAGTTCGTGGAGGGATACGCAGTATTTT | 13 | NA | NA | TRBJ2-3 | TRBV15
CASRHGTGNMNTEAFF | TGCGCCAGCAGACACGGGACAGGTAACATGAACACTGAAGCTTTCTTT | 16 | TRBD1 | few | TRBJ1-1 | TRBV5-1
CASSVADRLVEKLFF | TGTGCCAGCAGCGTAGCGGACAGGCTGGTGGAAAAACTGTTTTTT | 15 | TRBD1 | NA | TRBJ1-4 | TRBV9
CASSLGDGPQHF | TGTGCCAGCAGCTTAGGAGATGGGCCCCAGCATTTT | 12 | NA | NA | TRBJ1-5 | TRBV5-4
CASRTGASEAFF | TGTGCCAGCAGGACAGGGGCTTCCGAAGCTTTCTTT | 12 | TRBD1 | NA | TRBJ1-1 | TRBV6-5
CASSGRNRGANQPQHF | TGTGCCAGCAGTGGAAGAAACAGGGGGGCTAATCAGCCCCAGCATTTT | 16 | TRBD1 | once | TRBJ1-5 | TRBV2
CASSEEVTRLTGELFF | TGTGCCAGCAGCGAAGAGGTGACCCGTCTGACCGGGGAGCTGTTTTTT | 16 | NA | once | TRBJ2-2 | TRBV5-4